This TCR beta chain appears in the sequencing data of a study of graft-versus-host responses after intestinal transplantation. Study overall: Recipients were all induced with anti-thymocyte globulin, then given tacrolimus and steroids for two to three years.

With 10 bases clipped from V and 5 bases from J, the junction kept 10 bases outside the gene matches. Germline CDR1 reads MNHNS; CDR2 reads SASEGT. This CDR3 is built from 15 residues. Generated by immunoSEQ multiplex PCR, the TCRdb table keeps only in-frame clones and is missing some. The table has about 40,000 clones, about 90% seen once; the top ten hold approximately 2.3%. The source is a human patient who received an intestinal transplant, so some T cells may come from the graft donor. The material sequenced was PBMCs, taken around 320 days after intestinal transplant. This chain joins TRBV6-1 and TRBJ2-2; TRBD2 aligns across 10 bases. DNA of the CDR3: TGTGCCATAGAACCGGGACTAGCGACAACCGGGGAGCTGTTTTTT. Its translation: CAIEPGLATTGELFF.